In its sample, the clone carrying this TCR beta chain was seen many times. The target antigen is unknown. CD8+CD4-CCR7+CD45RA+ cells were sorted as naive CD8 T cells. The sample originates from a study of molecular identifiers for immune sequencing clone quantification. TCRdb reanalysed the PCR reads using MiXCR and keeps one entry per CDR3 protein. The sample has about 320,000 distinct CDR3 sequences, roughly a quarter seen once. The CDR3 consists of 15 residues. Deletions cut 9 bases from V and 0 bases from J, with 16 bases between. The study's findings and limits: Effector cells kept over 99% of their molecules in clones above 20 RNA copies, while naive cells kept under 1% there.

The chain has TRBV12-3 or TRBV12-4 and TRBJ2-3, with D possibly being TRBD1 (5 bases). This receptor was obtained from a human donor in good health. Some libraries in this study had Jurkat cell RNA spiked in. Specimen: naive CD8+ T cells from blood, with Jurkat cell RNA spiked in. The subset was: FACS-sorted CD8+CD4-CCR7+CD45RA+ naive T cells. CDR3 residues: CASSLVGLSTDTQYF. Written as DNA, the CDR3 is TGTGCCAGTAGCCTAGTGGGGCTTAGCACAGATACGCAGTATTTT.